The 3 T cell receptor beta chains in this list originate from one sample, sequenced in a study of regulatory T cells in long-lasting Graves disease. Both iRepertoire HTBI primers and Arm-PCR of CDR3 regions were used to build the TCR beta libraries. From the multiplex PCR reads, TCRdb called clonotypes with MiXCR, one entry per CDR3 protein. The sample lists more than 400,000 distinct CDR3 sequences, around 15% occurring once. As to time point: newly diagnosed GD, antithyroid drugs for less than 3 months. From PBMCs, RNA was extracted and then used to make the TCR library. This sample also belongs to another study, concerning T cells in Graves' hyperthyroidism and ophthalmopathy.

Sample: peripheral blood mononuclear cells (PBMCs), taken at new diagnosis, from a patient treated with antithyroid drugs. The origin of the receptors is a man between 40 and 49 years old with Graves disease.

The rearrangement joins TRBV28 to TRBJ2-3; TRBD2 matches at 10 bases. This CDR3 spans 14 amino acids. The V segment lost 6 bases and the J segment 4 bases; nucleotides outside the gene matches: 4. Per germline, CDR1 MDHEN and CDR2 SYDVKM. CDR3 in DNA: TGTGCCAGCAGCCGTAGCGGGAGGCCAGATACGCAGTATTTT. It codes for CASSRSGRPDTQYF.

A word on this clonotype: Possible read error: a much larger clone is one base away. V is TRBV11-2 and J is TRBJ2-3; 12 positions agree with TRBD2. The DNA end is a closer match to TRBJ2-1, so the J assignment may be wrong. The CDR3 totals 17 residues. Germline V CDR1 and CDR2: SGHAT, FQNNGV. CDR3 bases: TGTGCCAGCAGCCTGATGACTAGCGGGAGTTTGAACAATAAGCAGTTCTTC. As protein: CASSLMTSGSLNNKQFF.

The rearrangement joins TRBV4-1 to TRBJ1-5; D might be TRBD1 (6 bases). Trimming cost V 1 base and J 2 bases, with 9 bases left between them. The germline V gene has CDR1 MGHRA and CDR2 YSYEKL. This CDR3 has 15 residues. The CDR3 nucleotides read TGCGCCAGCAGCCAAGCGGGGGGGCGCAATCAGCCCCAGCATTTT. It codes for CASSQAGGRNQPQHF.